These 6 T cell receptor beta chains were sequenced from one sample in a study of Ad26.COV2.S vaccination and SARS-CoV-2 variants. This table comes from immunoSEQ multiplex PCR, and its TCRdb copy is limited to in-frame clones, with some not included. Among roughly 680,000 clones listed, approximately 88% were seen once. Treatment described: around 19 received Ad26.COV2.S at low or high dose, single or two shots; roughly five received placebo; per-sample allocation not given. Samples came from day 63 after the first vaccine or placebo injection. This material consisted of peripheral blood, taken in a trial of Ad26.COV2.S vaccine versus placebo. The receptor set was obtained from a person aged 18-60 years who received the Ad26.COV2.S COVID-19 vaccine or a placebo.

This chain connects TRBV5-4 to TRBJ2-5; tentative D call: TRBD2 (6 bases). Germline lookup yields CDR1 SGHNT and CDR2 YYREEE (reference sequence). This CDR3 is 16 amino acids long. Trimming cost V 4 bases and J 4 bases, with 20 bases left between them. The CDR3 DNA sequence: TGTGCCAGCAGCGGGAGCCGGGACTCTCGCTTAGAGACCCAGTACTTC. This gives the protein CASSGSRDSRLETQYF.

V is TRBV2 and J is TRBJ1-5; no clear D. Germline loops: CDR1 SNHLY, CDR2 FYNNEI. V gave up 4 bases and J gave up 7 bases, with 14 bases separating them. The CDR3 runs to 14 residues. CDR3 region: CASSVVAAGQPQHF. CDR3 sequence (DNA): TGTGCCAGCAGTGTAGTGGCAGCTGGACAGCCCCAGCATTTT.

Here the CDR3 DNA reads TGTGCCAGCAGTTTCGTCACAGATACGCAGTATTTT. Translation gives CASSFVTDTQYF. V gene TRBV12-3 or TRBV12-4 combines with J gene TRBJ2-3; D gene uncertain. The CDR3 loop spans 12 amino acids. Trimming stripped 3 bases from V and 2 bases from J, with 3 bases between.

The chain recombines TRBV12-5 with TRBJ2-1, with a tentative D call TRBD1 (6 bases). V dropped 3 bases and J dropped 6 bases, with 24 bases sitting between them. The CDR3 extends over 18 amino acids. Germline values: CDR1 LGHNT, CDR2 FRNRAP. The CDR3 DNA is TGTGCTAGTGGTTTCCTCCTACAGGGCGCCCAGGCCCTCAATGAGCAGTTCTTC. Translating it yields CASGFLLQGAQALNEQFF.

CDR3 in DNA: TGTGCCAGCAGTTACACGCGGACAGGGGGGGTTTACGAGCAGTACTTC. Protein sequence: CASSYTRTGGVYEQYF. The V call is TRBV6-2 or TRBV6-3, the J call TRBJ2-7; 10 bases are shared with TRBD1. V lost 2 bases and J lost 4; bases outside the gene matches: 8. Germline CDR1 is MNHEY and CDR2 is SVGEGT. The CDR3 runs 16 residues.

The CDR3 reads CASRQGGETQYF. The CDR3 coding sequence is TGTGCCAGCCGCCAAGGGGGTGAGACCCAGTACTTC. The chain recombines TRBV6-5 with TRBJ2-5; tentatively, D is TRBD1 (6 bases). This CDR3 region has 12 residues. Trimming removed 8 bases at V and 5 bases at J, with 12 bases between. Germline V gene lookup returns CDR1 MNHEY and CDR2 SVGAGI.